The clone carrying this T cell receptor (beta chain) came up once. The record originates from a study of shared clonotypes between healthy human individuals. Clones were sequenced by immunoSEQ multiplex PCR, and TCRdb holds only the in-frame ones, with some missing. The table lists approximately 1,000,000 clones, about 84% of them singletons. This receptor was identified in a man between 18 and 29 years old in good health. Some clones in this sample may be carry-over from other donors' samples. Input material: memory CD4+ T cells from PBMCs. Subset defined: CD45RA-negative fraction.

The CDR3 sequence is CASATPYNEQFF. The DNA of the CDR3 is TGTGCCAGCGCAACTCCGTACAATGAGCAGTTCTTC. The chain recombines TRBV28 with TRBJ2-1; no reliable D call. Trimming removed 8 bases at V and 4 bases at J, with 9 bases between. Germline lookup yields CDR1 MDHEN and CDR2 SYDVKM. The CDR3 is made up of 12 amino acids.